This passage covers 10 T cell receptor beta chains from one sample sequenced in a study of T cells of healthy individuals. TCRdb ran MiXCR on the 5' RACE reads and lists one entry per CDR3 protein. Here the sample spans fewer than 70,000 distinct CDR3 sequences, roughly 15% being singletons. These receptors originate from a human donor in good health.

This clonotype was seen a handful of times. The gene calls are TRBV5-1 and TRBJ2-2, with D perhaps matching TRBD1 (6 bases). V was pared by 5 bases and J by 1 base, with 15 bases between. This CDR3 is 16 amino acids long. The germline gives CDR1 SGHRS, CDR2 YFSETQ. The CDR3 bases are TGCGCCAGCAGGTCCGGACAGTCGCAGAACACCGGGGAGCTGTTTTTT. Encoded protein: CASRSGQSQNTGELFF.

The V call is TRBV29-1, the J call TRBJ2-4; TRBD1 matches 9 bases. CDR1 and CDR2 (germline): SQVTM, ANQGSEA. The CDR3 is 15 amino acids. The V segment lost 2 bases and the J segment 3 bases; nucleotides outside the gene matches: 5. CDR3 DNA: TGCAGCGTTGAAACCGGGACAGGGTACAAAAACATTCAGTACTTC. Translation: CSVETGTGYKNIQYF.

This chain joins TRBV6-1 and TRBJ2-5, with unresolved D. The CDR3 consists of 12 residues. The germline V gene encodes CDR1 MNHNS and CDR2 SASEGT. Between the trimmed V and J ends, which lost 3 bases and 2 bases, there was a span of 4 bases. This chain's CDR3 is CASSERQETQYF. In DNA form, the CDR3 reads TGTGCCAGCAGTGAGCGGCAAGAGACCCAGTACTTC.

This chain connects TRBV29-1 to TRBJ2-3; D call uncertain. Trimming took off 4 bases at V and 1 base at J, with 9 bases between the two ends. Germline CDR1 and CDR2: SQVTM and ANQGSEA. The CDR3 covers 13 residues. In DNA, the CDR3 is TGCAGCGTTGTGGTTGGGCGCACAGATACGCAGTATTTT. This gives the protein CSVVVGRTDTQYF.

The chain carries TRBV5-5 and TRBJ1-5, with 8 positions matching TRBD1. The trim removed 4 bases at V and 2 bases at J, leaving 8 bases unmatched. The CDR3 covers 16 residues. CDR1 and CDR2 from the germline V gene are SGHKS and YYEKEE (reference sequence). This CDR3 reads CASSPHGQGGNQPQHF. CDR3 sequence (DNA): TGTGCCAGCAGCCCTCACGGACAGGGAGGCAATCAGCCCCAGCATTTT.

This clonotype showed up many times. DNA of the CDR3: TGCAGCGTTAGGACAGCAGAAGCTTTCTTT. Translating gives CSVRTAEAFF. The chain recombines TRBV29-1 with TRBJ1-1; TRBD1 might be the D (6 bases). The CDR3 is 10 amino acids. Germline V CDR1 and CDR2: SQVTM, ANQGSEA. Trimming pared 5 bases from V and 8 bases from J, leaving 9 bases between.

The rearrangement uses TRBV6-1 and TRBJ1-2; D may be TRBD1 (6 bases). The CDR3 totals 13 residues. V lost 6 bases, J lost 4 bases, and 12 bases lay in between. Per germline, CDR1 MNHNS and CDR2 SASEGT. CDR3 DNA: TGTGCCAGCAGCTACAGGGAGGGCTATGGCTACACCTTC. Translation: CASSYREGYGYTF.

This clonotype was picked up many times. V usage is TRBV12-3 or TRBV12-4 and J usage is TRBJ2-5; D may be TRBD1 (5 bases). This CDR3 is built from 14 residues. The V end was cut by 0 bases, the J end by 5 bases, with 10 bases between. CDR3 sequence reads: CASSLAQGVETQYF. The CDR3 DNA reads as TGTGCCAGCAGTTTAGCGCAGGGCGTGGAGACCCAGTACTTC.

This clonotype has a handful of counts. This chain connects TRBV20-1 to TRBJ2-3; 11 bases map to TRBD2. Germline lookup yields CDR1 DFQATT and CDR2 SNEGSKA (reference sequence). This CDR3 has 14 residues. The ends lost 5 bases at V and 3 bases at J; junction bases unmatched: 4. In DNA, the CDR3 is TGCAGTGCTCAACTAGCGGGAGAGACAGATACGCAGTATTTT. This sequence encodes CSAQLAGETDTQYF.

As DNA, the CDR3 is TGTGCCAGCAGTTACACGGGGGCGCGTGGTGAAGCTTTCTTT. Amino acids: CASSYTGARGEAFF. The V gene is TRBV6-2 or TRBV6-3, the J gene TRBJ1-1, with D maybe TRBD1 (6 bases). This CDR3 has 14 residues. In germline, CDR1 is MNHEY, CDR2 SVGEGT. V gave up 2 bases and J gave up 7 bases, with 14 bases separating them.